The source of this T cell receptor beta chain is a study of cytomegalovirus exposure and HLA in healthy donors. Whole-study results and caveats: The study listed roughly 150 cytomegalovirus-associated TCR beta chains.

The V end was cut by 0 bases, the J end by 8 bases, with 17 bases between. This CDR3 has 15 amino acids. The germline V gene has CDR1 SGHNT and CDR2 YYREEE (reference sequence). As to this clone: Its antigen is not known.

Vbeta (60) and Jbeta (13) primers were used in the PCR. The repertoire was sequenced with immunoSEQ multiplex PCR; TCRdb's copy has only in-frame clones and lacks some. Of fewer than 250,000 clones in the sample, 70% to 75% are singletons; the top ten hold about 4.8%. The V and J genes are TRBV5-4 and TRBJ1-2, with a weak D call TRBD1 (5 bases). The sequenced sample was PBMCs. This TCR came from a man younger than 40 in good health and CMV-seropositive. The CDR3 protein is CASSLGSGLPTGYTF. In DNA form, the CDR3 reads TGTGCCAGCAGCTTGGGATCGGGACTCCCTACGGGCTACACCTTC.